The 6 T cell receptor beta chains below all came from one sample that was sequenced in a study of Ad26.COV2.S vaccination and SARS-CoV-2 variants. Here immunoSEQ multiplex PCR was the method, and the copy in TCRdb shows in-frame clones only, minus some. The table shows 350,000 to 450,000 clones, with 92% occurring only once. Treatment meaning: over 15 received Ad26.COV2.S at low or high dose, single or two shots; 5 received placebo; per-sample allocation not given. Sampling took place 63 days after the first vaccine or placebo injection. This sample comprised peripheral blood, obtained in a trial of Ad26.COV2.S vaccine versus placebo. These receptors were obtained from a person aged 18 to 59 who received the Ad26.COV2.S COVID-19 vaccine or a placebo.

This rearrangement joins TRBV4-1 to TRBJ2-7, with 11 positions matching TRBD2. Germline V CDR1 and CDR2: MGHRA, YSYEKL. The CDR3 runs to 17 residues. After removal of 0 bases from V and 4 bases from J, the junction contained 8 bases not matched to a gene. CDR3 DNA sequence: TGCGCCAGCAGCCAAGAAGATAGCGGGGGGGTTACTTACGAGCAGTACTTC. It translates to CASSQEDSGGVTYEQYF.

The CDR3 nucleotides are TGCAGCGTTGAAGATCTTCAGGGAGCCAGCGGGAACACTGAAGCTTTCTTT. Translated, it gives CSVEDLQGASGNTEAFF. The chain links TRBV29-1 to TRBJ1-1; D may be TRBD1 (5 bases). V lost 0 bases to trimming and J lost 1 base, with 18 bases between them. CDR1 SQVTM and CDR2 ANQGSEA come from the germline V gene. The CDR3 is 17 residues long. Combining the CDR3 with reference TRBV29-1 and TRBJ1-1 gives the whole variable domain SAVISQKPSRDICQRGTSLTIQCQVDSQVTMMFWYRQQPGQSLTLIATANQGSEATYESGFVIDKFPISRPNLTFSTLTVSNMSPEDSSIYLCSVEDLQGASGNTEAFFGQGTRLTVV.

This CDR3 is CASSTRGDPYEQYF. The DNA of the CDR3 is TGTGCCAGCAGCACCCGTGGGGACCCGTACGAGCAGTACTTC. The rearrangement uses TRBV9 and TRBJ2-7; D is perhaps TRBD1 or TRBD2 (5 bases each). The V and J ends lost 4 bases and 4 bases respectively, with 15 bases between them. Germline lookup yields CDR1 SGDLS and CDR2 YYNGEE. CDR3 length equals 14 residues. The full variable domain, in which reference TRBV9 and TRBJ2-7 provide the parts outside the CDR3, is DSGVTQTPKHLITATGQRVTLRCSPRSGDLSVYWYQQSLDQGLQFLIQYYNGEERAKGNILERFSAQQFPDLHSELNLSSLELGDSALYFCASSTRGDPYEQYFGPGTRLTVT.

The chain carries TRBV6-5 and TRBJ1-2; 7 bases align to TRBD1. With V trimmed by 6 bases and J by 5 bases, 6 bases remained unmatched. Germline CDR1 and CDR2: MNHEY and SVGAGI. The CDR3 is 13 amino acids. CDR3: CASRQGLGYGYTF. The CDR3 coding sequence is TGTGCCAGCAGACAGGGGTTAGGGTATGGCTACACCTTC.

J is TRBJ1-2 and V is TRBV2; D is unclear. Deletions cut 7 bases from V and 3 bases from J, with 15 bases between. This CDR3 has 14 residues. Germline V gene data show CDR1 as SNHLY and CDR2 as FYNNEI. CDR3: CASKLGLPHYGYTF. CDR3 nucleotide sequence: TGTGCCAGCAAGTTGGGTTTACCCCACTATGGCTACACCTTC.

This rearrangement joins TRBV19 to TRBJ1-4, with D possibly being TRBD1 (6 bases). V was pared by 2 bases and J by 0 bases, with 16 bases between. From germline, CDR1 is LNHDA and CDR2 SQIVND (reference sequence). The CDR3 has 18 amino acids. For the CDR3, the DNA is TGTGCCAGTAGTATAAGAATATTTTGGACAGCAACTAATGAAAAACTGTTTTTT. Translation gives CASSIRIFWTATNEKLFF.